The next 15 T cell receptor beta chains were all read from a single sample in a study of graft-versus-host responses after intestinal transplantation. Measured with immunoSEQ multiplex PCR; TCRdb has only the in-frame clones, and not every one. The profile shows roughly 97,000 clones, roughly nine tenths of them singletons. These receptors' antigens are unknown. The sample here was unstimulated CD4+ T cells sorted from spleen or lymph node cells, taken before transplant. These receptors all come from a human donor who was the organ donor for an intestinal transplant.

The chain's CDR3 is CASSPGLSSYNSPLHF. CDR3 in DNA: TGTGCCAGCTCACCTGGACTGAGCTCCTATAATTCACCCCTCCACTTT. This chain connects TRBV18 to TRBJ1-6; no reliable D call. Per germline, CDR1 KGHSH and CDR2 LQKENI. The CDR3 contains 16 residues. Trimming removed 3 bases from V and 0 bases from J, with 9 bases in between. Together with reference TRBV18 and TRBJ1-6, the CDR3 gives the full variable domain: NAGVMQNPRHLVRRRGQEARLRCSPMKGHSHVYWYRQLPEEGLKFMVYLQKENIIDESGMPKERFSAEFPKEGPSILRIQQVVRGDSAAYFCASSPGLSSYNSPLHFGNGTRLTVT.

The rearrangement joins TRBV1 to TRBJ1-3; TRBD1 was called by the table and not checked on the DNA. TRBV1 is a pseudogene segment. The CDR3 is 17 amino acids. CDR3 region: CTSSRAPTGGFGNTIYF. The CDR3 bases are TGCACCAGCAGCCGCGCTCCAACAGGGGGCTTTGGAAACACCATATATTTT.

This chain connects TRBV4-1 to TRBJ2-5; 11 nucleotides match TRBD1. CDR1 is MGHRA, CDR2 YSYEKL, per germline. J lost 6 bases, V lost 4 bases, and 7 bases had no gene match. The CDR3 loop spans 15 amino acids. The CDR3 region has the DNA TGCGCCAGCAGCCTAGGACAGGGGGCTGGGCAGACCCAGTACTTC. This translates into CASSLGQGAGQTQYF.

The chain combines TRBV19 with TRBJ1-5; D unresolved. The CDR3 totals 13 residues. The V end was cut by 2 bases, the J end by 5 bases, with 7 bases between. Germline V gives CDR1 LNHDA, CDR2 SQIVND (reference sequence). The CDR3 region is CASSIFGDQPQHF. The CDR3 DNA sequence: TGTGCCAGTAGTATATTCGGGGATCAGCCCCAGCATTTT.

CDR3 coding DNA: TGTGCCAGCTCACCATTTGACATAAGCACAGATACGCAGTATTTT. This encodes CASSPFDISTDTQYF. The chain links TRBV18 to TRBJ2-3; no reliable D call. Germline V lookup: CDR1 KGHSH, CDR2 LQKENI. This CDR3 region has 15 residues. Trimming removed 2 bases from V and 0 bases from J, with 9 bases in between.

This sequence joins TRBV5-1 and TRBJ1-1; 8 nucleotides match TRBD1. Germline lookup yields CDR1 SGHRS and CDR2 YFSETQ. CDR3 length equals 21 residues. J lost 0 bases, V lost 4 bases, and 23 bases had no gene match. CDR3 nucleotides: TGCGCCAGCAGCGGGTTTATAGGCAGGGGGCCTCTCATCCGCGTGAACACTGAAGCTTTCTTT. Translation gives CASSGFIGRGPLIRVNTEAFF.

The rearrangement joins TRBV7-9 to TRBJ1-3; unclear D gene. The CDR3 sequence is 14 residues long. From germline, CDR1 is SEHNR and CDR2 FQNEAQ (reference sequence). V was clipped by 2 bases and J by 3 bases, with 8 bases between them. CDR3 coding DNA: TGTGCCAGCAGCTTACAAGCGGGTGGAAACACCATATATTTT. It encodes CASSLQAGGNTIYF.

The chain is built from TRBV7-9 and TRBJ2-3; 10 positions match TRBD2. This CDR3 is 15 amino acids long. Losses at the gene ends were 3 bases for V and 2 bases for J; bases not matched to a gene: 2. The V gene's germline CDR1 is SEHNR and CDR2 FQNEAQ (reference sequence). The CDR3 DNA reads TGTGCCAGCAGCTTGGGACTAGCGCCCACAGATACGCAGTATTTT. Protein: CASSLGLAPTDTQYF.

The V gene is TRBV19, the J gene TRBJ2-3; D is unclear. V lost 7 bases and J lost 1, with 9 bases in between. Germline CDR1 and CDR2: LNHDA and SQIVND (reference sequence). This CDR3 comprises 13 residues. DNA of the CDR3: TGTGCCAGTATCCCCCGGGGCACAGATACGCAGTATTTT. Translated, it gives CASIPRGTDTQYF.

This chain uses TRBV6-1 with TRBJ1-6; TRBD1 matches 9 bases. CDR1 and CDR2 from the germline V gene are MNHNS and SASEGT. The length of the CDR3 is 16 residues. Trimming removed 1 base from V and 12 bases from J; junction bases left unmatched: 10. The CDR3, as DNA: TGTGCCAGCAGTGAAGGGTGGTGGGGACAGGGTTTACCCCTCCACTTT. The encoded protein is CASSEGWWGQGLPLHF.

This clone occurred once. The genes are TRBV7-2 and TRBJ2-3; D is perhaps TRBD2 (6 bases). V was pared by 2 bases and J by 0 bases, with 12 bases between. Germline loops: CDR1 SGHTA, CDR2 FQGNSA. This CDR3 region has 16 residues. The CDR3 DNA reads as TGTGCCAGCAGCTTACGGCAGCGGGCAAGCACAGATACGCAGTATTTT. Translated, it gives CASSLRQRASTDTQYF.

The rearrangement joins TRBV30 to TRBJ2-7; 11 bases map to TRBD1. The germline V gene has CDR1 GTSNPN and CDR2 SVGIG (reference sequence). Trimming cost V 3 bases and J 3 bases; bases outside gene matches: 13. This CDR3 has 17 amino acids. The CDR3 nucleotides read TGTGCCTGGAGCCCCAGCCGAAGGACAGGGGGCGGCTACGAGCAGTACTTC. Encoded protein: CAWSPSRRTGGGYEQYF.

The V and J genes are TRBV2 and TRBJ1-1; D is undetermined. The CDR3 contains 13 residues. V lost 7 bases and J 1 base, leaving 10 bases between the germline ends. Germline V CDR1 and CDR2: SNHLY, FYNNEI. The CDR3 nucleotides are TGTGCCAGCACAACGGAGGCGAACACTGAAGCTTTCTTT. It translates to CASTTEANTEAFF.

This chain connects TRBV2 to TRBJ2-5, with D uncertain. V was shortened by 4 bases and J by 5 bases, with 11 bases between the two germline ends. CDR3 length: 13 residues. CDR1 is SNHLY, CDR2 FYNNEI, per germline. CDR3 amino acids: CASSGMIRETQYF. The CDR3 DNA follows: TGTGCCAGCAGTGGTATGATTCGGGAGACCCAGTACTTC.

The gene calls are TRBV12-5 and TRBJ1-5; 9 bases map to TRBD1. This CDR3 contains 16 residues. CDR1 LGHNT and CDR2 FRNRAP come from the germline V gene. V was pared by 3 bases and J by 4 bases, with 7 bases of the junction left unmatched. Here the CDR3 DNA reads TGTGCTAGTGGTTTTGGACAGGGGCTGAGGAATCAGCCCCAGCATTTT. Its translation: CASGFGQGLRNQPQHF.